The 9 T cell receptor beta chains below come from one sample, sequenced in a study of PD-L1 blockade in urothelial cancer. Profiled with immunoSEQ multiplex PCR; TCRdb holds only in-frame clones, not every one. The sample holds approximately 50,000 clones, about 85% seen once. This sample comprised PBMCs, obtained around atezolizumab (anti-PD-L1) treatment. Receptors were obtained from a man aged 60 to 69 with urothelial cancer.

The CDR3 coding sequence is TGTGCCAGTAACCCGGTGATACGGAGGGGTAACACTGAAGCTTTCTTT. Translated: CASNPVIRRGNTEAFF. The chain has TRBV19 and TRBJ1-1; tentatively, D is TRBD1 (5 bases). The CDR3 extends over 16 amino acids. Trimming cost V 7 bases and J 2 bases, with 20 bases left between them. Per the germline V gene, CDR1 is LNHDA and CDR2 is SQIVND (reference sequence).

The chain combines TRBV28 with TRBJ1-5; perhaps TRBD1 as D (5 bases). The V and J ends lost 3 bases and 7 bases respectively, with 13 bases between them. Germline V gene data show CDR1 as MDHEN and CDR2 as SYDVKM. The CDR3 is made up of 14 amino acids. CDR3 DNA: TGTGCCAGCAGTTTCGGGGGGGATCGACAGCCCCAGCATTTT. Amino acid sequence: CASSFGGDRQPQHF.

This clone was counted only a few times. V gene TRBV27 combines with J gene TRBJ1-2; D unresolved. The V gene lost 8 bases and the J gene lost 5 bases, with 27 bases spanning the gap. There are 17 residues in the CDR3. Germline-derived CDR1 and CDR2 are MNHEY and SMNVEV (reference sequence). Here the CDR3 reads CASCPLRRGVWGYGYTF. The CDR3 DNA is TGTGCCAGCTGCCCCTTAAGGCGCGGGGTTTGGGGTTATGGCTACACCTTC.

The chain joins TRBV9 to TRBJ2-5, with TRBD2 identical over 14 bases. Germline CDR1 and CDR2: SGDLS and YYNGEE. The length of the CDR3 is 18 residues. With 3 bases clipped from V and 7 bases from J, the junction kept 14 bases outside the gene matches. CDR3 in DNA: TGTGCCAGCAGCGCGGGGACTAGCGGGGGCACCGATCGCGGGACCCAGTACTTC. It is translated as CASSAGTSGGTDRGTQYF.

The V call is TRBV5-1, the J call TRBJ1-5; TRBD1 is a possible D gene (5 bases). The CDR3 covers 14 residues. Germline loops: CDR1 SGHRS, CDR2 YFSETQ. Deletions cut 4 bases from V and 0 bases from J, with 8 bases between. For the CDR3, the DNA is TGCGCCAGCAGCCCGGACAATAGCAATCAGCCCCAGCATTTT. Its translation: CASSPDNSNQPQHF.

The genes are TRBV7-2 and TRBJ1-1; TRBD1 matches at 9 bases. V dropped 6 bases and J dropped 0; count of bases not matched to a gene: 5. CDR1 and CDR2 from the germline V gene are SGHTA and FQGNSA. This CDR3 comprises 15 residues. Written as DNA, the CDR3 is TGTGCCAGCAGATCACAGGGGGCCCTGAACACTGAAGCTTTCTTT. Amino acid sequence: CASRSQGALNTEAFF.

The chain combines TRBV7-9 with TRBJ1-3; 7 positions agree with TRBD1. V lost 5 bases, J lost 4 bases, and 11 bases stayed unmatched. CDR3 length: 16 amino acids. Per germline, CDR1 SEHNR and CDR2 FQNEAQ (reference sequence). The CDR3 region has the DNA TGTGCCAGCAGCCTCTGGGGACAGTTAATCGGAAACACCATATATTTT. The encoded protein is CASSLWGQLIGNTIYF. Full variable domain (missing parts from reference TRBV7-9 and TRBJ1-3): DTGVSQNPRHKITKRGQNVTFRCDPISEHNRLYWYRQTLGQGPEFLTYFQNEAQLEKSRLLSDRFSAERPKGSFSTLEIQRTEQGDSAMYLCASSLWGQLIGNTIYFGEGSWLTVV.

This clone was detected a few times. V and J are TRBV19 and TRBJ1-2; D perhaps matches TRBD1 (5 bases). V was cut by 5 bases and J by 4 bases, with 17 bases left in between. Germline lookup yields CDR1 LNHDA and CDR2 SQIVND (reference sequence). This CDR3 spans 15 amino acids. CDR3 nucleotides: TGTGCCAGTAGTCCTCGGGGGGGACCGGTCTATGGCTACACCTTC. It is translated as CASSPRGGPVYGYTF.

The chain employs TRBV2 and TRBJ1-5; tentative D call: TRBD1 (5 bases). This CDR3 has 14 amino acids. CDR1 is SNHLY and CDR2 is FYNNEI in the germline V gene. The V gene lost 7 bases and the J gene lost 3 bases, with 13 bases spanning the gap. The DNA for the CDR3 is TGTGCCAGCACCCTAGACAGTAACAATCAGCCCCAGCATTTT. Protein: CASTLDSNNQPQHF.